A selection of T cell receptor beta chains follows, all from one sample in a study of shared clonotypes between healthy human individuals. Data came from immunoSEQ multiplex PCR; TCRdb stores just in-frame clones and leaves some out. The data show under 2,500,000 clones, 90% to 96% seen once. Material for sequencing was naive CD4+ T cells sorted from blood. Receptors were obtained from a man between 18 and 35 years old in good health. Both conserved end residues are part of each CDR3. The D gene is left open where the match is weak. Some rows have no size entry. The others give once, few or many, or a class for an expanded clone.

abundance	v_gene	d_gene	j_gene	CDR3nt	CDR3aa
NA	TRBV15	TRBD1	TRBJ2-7	TGTGCCACCAGCAGAGTTAGGGACAGGTTCTACGAGCAGTACTTC	CATSRVRDRFYEQYF
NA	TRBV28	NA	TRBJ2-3	TGTGCCAGCAGTCAAAGCGGCCCTGGCACAGATACGCAGTATTTT	CASSQSGPGTDTQYF
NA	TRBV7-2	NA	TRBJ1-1	TGTGCCAGCAGCCTTGCCTTGAGGGGGGCTGAAGCTTTCTTT	CASSLALRGAEAFF
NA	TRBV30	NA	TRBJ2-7	TGTGCCTGGATGGACAGCTACGAGCAGTACTTC	CAWMDSYEQYF
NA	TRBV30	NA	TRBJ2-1	TGTGCCTGGAGTTTCAGGGGCAATGAGCAGTTCTTC	CAWSFRGNEQFF
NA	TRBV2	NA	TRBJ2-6	TGTGCCAGCAGGACTACCTCTGGGGCCAACGTCCTGACTTTC	CASRTTSGANVLTF
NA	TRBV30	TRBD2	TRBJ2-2	TGTGCCTGGGGTTTGGGACTAGCGGGGTTCACCGGGGAGCTGTTTTTT	CAWGLGLAGFTGELFF
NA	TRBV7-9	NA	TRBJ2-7	TGTGCCAGCAGCTTAGGATGGAGCGGCAACGAGCAGTACTTC	CASSLGWSGNEQYF
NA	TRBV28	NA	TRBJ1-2	TGTGCCAGCAGGGCAGGGTGGTATGGCTACACCTTC	CASRAGWYGYTF
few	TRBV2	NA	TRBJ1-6	TGTGCCAGCAGTGAAGCGCTTGCCAGGGCCAATTCACCCCTCCACTTT	CASSEALARANSPLHF
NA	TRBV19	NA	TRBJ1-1	TGTGCCAGTAGTATTAGGAACACTGAAGCTTTCTTT	CASSIRNTEAFF
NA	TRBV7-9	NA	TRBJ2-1	TGTGCCAGCAGCTCCAGAAATGCTCCTGAGCAGTTCTTC	CASSSRNAPEQFF
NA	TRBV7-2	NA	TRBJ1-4	TGTGCCAGCAGCCTGGCTGGGCGGGCAACTAATGAAAAACTGTTTTTT	CASSLAGRATNEKLFF
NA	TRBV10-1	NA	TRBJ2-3	TGCGCCAGCAGTGAGTCGACGACAGATACGCAGTATTTT	CASSESTTDTQYF
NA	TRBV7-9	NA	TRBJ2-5	TGTGCCAGCAGCTTAAACCCCGGCCCAGAGACCCAGTACTTC	CASSLNPGPETQYF
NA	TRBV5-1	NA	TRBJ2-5	TGCGCCAGCAGCTTAGGGGGGACAACCCAAGAGACCCAGTACTTC	CASSLGGTTQETQYF
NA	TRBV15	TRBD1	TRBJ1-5	TGTGCCACCAGCCGGAGTCCGGACAGGGGGAACCAGCCCCAGCATTTT	CATSRSPDRGNQPQHF
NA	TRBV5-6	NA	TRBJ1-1	TGTGCCAGCAGCCCGGACGTTTGGACACTAAACACTGAAGCTTTCTTT	CASSPDVWTLNTEAFF
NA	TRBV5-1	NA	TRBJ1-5	TGCGCCAGCAGCTTGGAGGGGGGCCAAAATCAGCCCCAGCATTTT	CASSLEGGQNQPQHF
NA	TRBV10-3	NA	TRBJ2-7	TGTGCCATCAGTGACCAAGGGGGACCCTACGAGCAGTACTTC	CAISDQGGPYEQYF
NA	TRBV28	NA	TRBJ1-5	TGTGCCAGCAGCTCCCCCGGCAAGGGAATAGGCAATCAGCCCCAGCATTTT	CASSSPGKGIGNQPQHF
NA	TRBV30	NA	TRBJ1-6	TGTGCCTGGAGTGCCCCTAATTCACCCCTCCACTTT	CAWSAPNSPLHF
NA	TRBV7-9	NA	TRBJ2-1	TGTGCCAGCAGCTTAGCCTTGTACGATCGGGGATTTGAGCAGTTCTTC	CASSLALYDRGFEQFF
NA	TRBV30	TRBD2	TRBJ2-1	TGTGCCTGGACTTCTAGCGGGCGGGCGATCCCCTACAATGAGCAGTTCTTC	CAWTSSGRAIPYNEQFF
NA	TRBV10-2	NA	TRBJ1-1	TGCGCCAGCAGTGAGTCACAGAACACTGAAGCTTTCTTT	CASSESQNTEAFF
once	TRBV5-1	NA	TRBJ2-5	TGCGCCAGCAGCTTAACCTACAGGAAGGGGTACCAAGAGACCCAGTACTTC	CASSLTYRKGYQETQYF
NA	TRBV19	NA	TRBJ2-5	TGTGCCAGTGGACAGGGAGGGCAAGAGACCCAGTACTTC	CASGQGGQETQYF